The present T cell receptor (beta chain) was sequenced within a study of OX40 agonist ivuxolimab in advanced cancers. Sequencing was performed with immunoSEQ multiplex PCR; in TCRdb, only in-frame clones are kept and a portion is missing. Found here are over 80,000 clones, roughly 80% of them singletons; the top ten hold less than 5.5%. This TCR came from an adult with an advanced solid tumor such as melanoma, head and neck, liver or kidney cancer. The sample in question was CD4+ or CD8+ T cells sorted from blood, obtained in a trial of the OX40 agonist ivuxolimab.

DNA for the CDR3: TGTGCCAGCAGCCAAGCAAATTACAAAAATGAAAAACTGTTTTTT. It encodes CASSQANYKNEKLFF. The V and J genes are TRBV4-2 and TRBJ1-4; D not certain. The V end lost 1 base, the J end lost 5 bases, and 11 bases lay between the germline ends. The V gene's germline CDR1 is LGHNA and CDR2 YNFKEQ. The CDR3 has 15 amino acids.